Listed here is a single T cell receptor beta chain. Its antigen is not identified. The sample originates from a study of cytomegalovirus exposure and HLA in healthy donors. Study outcomes and limitations: Later, TCR association rates were found to vary by HLA locus, highest for DRB1 and lowest for HLA-C.

V dropped 6 bases and J dropped 7; count of bases not matched to a gene: 7. The CDR3 covers 13 residues. Germline assignment: CDR1 SQVTM and CDR2 ANQGSEA. PCR used 60 Vbeta primers and 13 Jbeta primers. TCRdb's copy holds only in-frame clones and misses some; the assay was immunoSEQ multiplex PCR. The table records 100,000 or so clones, roughly 13% of them present only once. The gene calls are TRBV29-1 and TRBJ1-4; TRBD1 agrees at 8 bases. This receptor was taken from a man aged 40-49 years in good health and CMV-seropositive. The sequenced sample consisted of PBMCs. The CDR3 coding sequence is TGCAGCGTGTGTGATACAGGGGGTGAAAAACTGTTTTTT. Protein product: CSVCDTGGEKLFF.